This T cell receptor (beta chain) is drawn from a study of cytomegalovirus exposure and HLA in healthy donors (dated by TCRdb to 2015 to 2018). Regarding the research as a whole: In an earlier analysis of approximately 640 of the donors, approximately 300 Gb of sequence data and approximately 120 million unique TCR beta sequences from approximately 180 million T cells were reported. A separate validation cohort of about 110 different subjects was used in addition to the approximately 670-subject first cohort. Alongside the repertoire data, information on donor age, sex, ethnicity and CMV serostatus was compiled. An early release covering approximately 600 HLA-typed donors comprised about 310 gigabases of sequencing data and around 80 million unique TCR sequences. To study patterns of TCR occurrence, a later analysis re-analyzed previously published TCR beta repertoires from 600 to 750 donors and added high-resolution HLA genotyping. Across approximately 400 genotyped donors of the cohort, an average of approximately 200,000 unique TCR beta nucleotide sequences per donor were sequenced, and roughly a sixth of those sequences were non-productive. Among the roughly 430 genotyped donors, roughly 80% belonged to the genetic ancestry cluster associated with self-reported Caucasian donors. The study was designed to test whether signatures of past pathogen exposure could be identified by cataloging public T cell receptors. All discovery cohort repertoires had been generated on a single sequencing platform. An earlier analysis of around 580 of the donors used high-throughput TCR beta sequencing to judge whether each TCR beta V gene segment behaved as functional or pseudogenic. To predict cytomegalovirus infection status, the study brought together high-throughput TCR immunosequencing, statistical association of individual TCRs with disease status, and machine learning. Roughly five DR-DQ haplotypes were treated as single units for association and clustering because of strong linkage in the cohort. Both class I and class II loci were covered by HLA typing, at four-digit resolution. In a later genetic analysis, genome-wide SNP genotypes for about 65% of the roughly 670 donors were used, and that subset was treated as a discovery cohort. The later analysis used no new phenotypic data to find candidate immune exposures, relying instead on TCR beta sequences and their occurrence across donors. The number of typed donors differed by locus: roughly 629-640 for A, B, C, DRB1 and DQB1; 500 to 550 for DQA1; roughly 600 for DPA1; and some 470 for DPB1. The study used immunosequencing to profile the T cell repertoires of 600 to 850 subjects and linked those repertoires to cytomegalovirus serostatus.

The paper as a whole reports these results and caveats: A later analysis found that TCR association rates varied across HLA loci, with DRB1 alleles showing the most associated TCRs and HLA-C alleles the fewest. A later genetic analysis associated a missense DCLRE1C variant with V-gene and J-gene trimming of TCR beta chains, and an independent cohort replicated the association. A group of highly shared sequence variants was considered likely to be a technical artifact of the sequencing pipeline. Some IMGT-functional V segments, including TRBV6-2 and TRBV6-3, could not be distinguished by the 87-base-pair reads and were therefore excluded. In a later analysis, HLA-associated TCR beta chains were found to be more clonally expanded and to have lower generation probabilities than equally common non-associated chains. A further reported finding was that TCR beta sequences accurately predicted the HLA-A and HLA-B alleles for most subjects in the first cohort. In this cohort, only TCR beta chains were sequenced, and detectable features were limited by the absence of alpha or paired-chain data. According to a later genetic analysis, donors in an Asian-associated ancestry cluster had fewer N-insertions in productive TCRs than the approximately 630-donor mean. Most TCR sequences were seen in very few donors, while some public TCRs were found in many individuals. A later analysis associated about 17,000 TCR beta sequences with specific HLA alleles at a false discovery rate of 0.05. In vitro tests confirmed that a few of the cytomegalovirus-associated TCR beta chains recognize cytomegalovirus antigens. The presence/absence analyses assumed that sequencing depth was roughly uniform across donors, and that assumption may not be true. The classifier was reported to diagnose cytomegalovirus status with high specificity and sensitivity in both the original cohort and the validation cohort. Because HLA typing was unavailable for some donors at each locus, only the typed subset was used in association tests. Assigning TCR associations to individual alleles was difficult when HLA alleles, especially DR and DQ, strongly co-occurred. The only immune exposure information available for the cohort was CMV serostatus. In a later analysis, most CMV-associated TCR beta chains were found to appear HLA-restricted, with HLA associations seemingly driven largely by CMV exposure. An earlier analysis of some 590 of the donors showed that most TCR beta V segments appeared in productive rearrangements either about 87% or about 30% of the time, which broadly matched IMGT annotations. The authors suggested that the approach could potentially be generalized to other disease states and immunological phenotypes. Because counts were too low, under 20 rarely observed V segments, including chromosome 9 orphons, were left out of the earlier analysis of about 500 of the donors. A total of 150 or so TCR beta chains were listed by the study as associated with cytomegalovirus. According to a later analysis, parvovirus B19, influenza, CMV and Epstein-Barr virus appeared linked to several top co-occurrence clusters. Linkage disequilibrium might explain the correlated functional status among segregating V segments, but an unknown experimental factor could not be excluded.

This clone was found a few times. Its cognate antigen has yet to be identified. Base qualities are not provided; no much larger clone lies one nucleotide away. The library was prepared using the immunoSEQ multiplex PCR assay. For the multiplex PCR, a mixture combining 60 forward primers for TCR Vbeta segments and 13 reverse primers for TCR Jbeta segments was used. The CDR3 region of rearranged TCR beta genes was amplified from genomic DNA by a multiplex PCR assay. Amplified TCR beta libraries were sequenced as 87-base-pair reads on the Illumina HiSeq System. Turning to the authors' computational methods: A later analysis counted some 80 million unique TCR beta chains across the 666 repertoires, and some 11 million of these chains were shared by at least two donors. To remove PCR and sequencing errors, raw reads were error-corrected and collapsed into unique sequences using a nearest-neighbor algorithm that merged closely related sequences. V, D and J gene segments were assigned by aligning CDR3 sequences to IMGT reference sequences. For a sequence to be retained, at least a six-nucleotide match to both a V gene segment and a J gene segment was required. A rearrangement was called productive if the CDR3 had no stop codons and remained in frame with V and J, and every other rearrangement was called non-productive. CDR3 was defined by IMGT convention, running from the second conserved V-encoded cysteine to the conserved J-encoded phenylalanine. The earlier analysis of 587 of the donors excluded sequences that lacked an unambiguous match to a single V gene segment. In an earlier analysis of 587 of the donors, a V segment was called functional when productive rearrangements were above 56.7%, and segregating when the standard deviation between donors exceeded 5%. A statistical classification framework was developed to diagnose cytomegalovirus status using the catalog of TCR beta chain sequences. In a later analysis, TCR nucleotide sequences were compared against IMGT/GENE-DB human TR gene sequences so that V and J genes could be assigned. The TCRdist pipeline was used in a later analysis to assign CDR3 sequences and most-parsimonious VDJ recombination scenarios. In a later analysis, each TCR beta chain was defined by its CDR3 amino acid sequence together with its V-gene family, and reads without a unique V-gene family were excluded. A later analysis removed over 500 highly shared, low-generation-probability nucleotide sequences to deal with suspected cross-contamination and a sequencing artifact. In a later analysis, a clonal expansion index for each public chain was calculated from normalized within-repertoire ranks of inferred template counts. Generation probabilities in a later analysis came from a VDJ recombination model fitted to out-of-frame rearrangements, and those results were checked against IGoR. Hypergeometric tests were used in a later analysis to score TCR-TCR, TCR-HLA and TCR-CMV co-occurrence, with a repertoire-size bias correction applied to the TCR pairs. False discovery rates were estimated in a later analysis by permuting HLA or CMV assignments 20 times. In a later analysis, co-occurring TCRs were grouped using DBSCAN, with TCRdist sequence similarity added in when clustering inside HLA-allele-positive subsets. Co-occurrence clustering excluded repertoires with fewer than 30,000 or more than 120,000 public chains, plus five with anomalous nucleotide sharing. Drawn from immuneACCESS, this table holds only the in-frame rearrangements with V and J called that TCRdb kept. Clones are partly lost; checked studies trace under half to an unresolved V gene and leave the rest unexplained. That table is the source of V, J and clone size, and D and trimming were worked out from the DNA. In all, the sample holds approximately 150,000 clones, and roughly 76% of those were seen once. The biggest ten clones account for about 13% of the sample.

The cohort was made up of 666 healthy bone marrow donors. All cohort members were sampled while nominally healthy, although unrecorded immune exposures were likely present. The donor tested CMV seronegative, placing the donor among the 350 to 400 seronegative members of the cohort. Every donor gave a peripheral blood sample, and the peripheral blood mononuclear cells from that sample were used for TCR beta sequencing. Genomic DNA extraction from the blood cell samples was performed with the Qiagen DNeasy Blood Extraction Kit. Looking up the germline V gene (reference sequence) yields CDR1 MNHEY and CDR2 SMNVEV. V is cut by 10 bases and J by 0 bases, and the space between the germline ends is 7 bases. The CDR3, from cysteine to phenylalanine, totals 13 residues. Only CDR3 DNA is held: 39 bases, read in frame from base 1.

The sample taken for sequencing was PBMCs. The sequence was obtained from a woman in her 50s in good health and CMV-seronegative. The V and J genes are TRBV27 and TRBJ2-6, and perhaps TRBD2 as D gene, on 6 matching bases. The CDR3 reads CATRGSGANVLTF. The DNA reads as follows: TGTGCCACGCGGGGCTCTGGGGCCAACGTCCTGACTTTC. Reference TRBV27 and TRBJ2-6 genes cover what lies past the CDR3, so the full variable domain is EAQVTQNPRYLITVTGKKLTVTCSQNMNHEYMSWYRQDPGLGLRQIYYSMNVEVTDKGDVPEGYKVSRKEKRNFPLILESPSPNQTSLYFCATRGSGANVLTFGAGSRLTVL.